The 16 T cell receptor beta chains below all came from one sample that was sequenced in a study of shared clonotypes between healthy human individuals. Clones were read by immunoSEQ multiplex PCR, and TCRdb kept only the in-frame ones, dropping some. Of over a million clones in the sample, about 76% are singletons; the top ten hold 1.4%. Sample: memory CD4+ T cells sorted from blood. Subset in this sample: CD45RA-negative fraction. The receptors derive from a man between 18 and 35 years old in good health.

This clone was seen just once. This rearrangement joins TRBV7-8 to TRBJ2-7; TRBD2 aligns across 7 bases. The J segment lost 2 bases and the V segment lost 0 bases, leaving 7 bases of the junction unmatched. Germline CDR1 and CDR2: SGHVS and FQNEAQ. The length of the CDR3 is 16 residues. The CDR3 sequence: CASSLAHGGGTYEQYF. DNA of the CDR3: TGTGCCAGCAGCTTAGCGCATGGCGGGGGAACCTACGAGCAGTACTTC. Filled out from reference TRBV7-8 and TRBJ2-7, the complete variable domain reads GAGVSQSPRYKVAKRGQDVALRCDPISGHVSLFWYQQALGQGPEFLTYFQNEAQLDKSGLPSDRFFAERPEGSVSTLKIQRTQQEDSAVYLCASSLAHGGGTYEQYFGPGTRLTVT.

This chain joins TRBV14 and TRBJ1-5, with D hard to call. CDR3 length equals 13 residues. CDR1 is SGHDN, CDR2 FVKESK, per germline. V was trimmed by 0 bases and J by 8 bases, leaving 8 bases between them. CDR3 bases: TGTGCCAGCAGCCAAGAGGGTGGGAAGCCCCAGCATTTT. Translating gives CASSQEGGKPQHF.

The chain couples TRBV28 to TRBJ2-3, with 7 bases fitting TRBD1. The CDR3 spans 14 residues. In germline, CDR1 is MDHEN, CDR2 SYDVKM. After removal of 6 bases from V and 4 bases from J, the junction contained 7 bases not matched to a gene. The CDR3 nucleotides are TGTGCCAGCAGCAGACAGGGCGGCCCAGATACGCAGTATTTT. It is translated as CASSRQGGPDTQYF.

The J gene is TRBJ1-1, the V gene TRBV6-1; D not resolved. The CDR3 extends over 14 amino acids. The germline V gene encodes CDR1 MNHNS and CDR2 SASEGT. Trimming cost V 4 bases and J 4 bases, with 13 bases left between them. The CDR3 reads CASSAESTTTEAFF. Here the CDR3 DNA reads TGTGCCAGCAGTGCTGAATCCACCACCACTGAAGCTTTCTTT.

This rearrangement joins TRBV2 to TRBJ2-3, with 11 bases fitting TRBD2. V dropped 3 bases and J dropped 5; count of bases not matched to a gene: 7. Germline CDR1 and CDR2: SNHLY and FYNNEI. The CDR3 runs to 16 residues. The CDR3 nucleotides are TGTGCCAGCAGTGAGATTACTAGCGGGGGATTAGATACGCAGTATTTT. Translation: CASSEITSGGLDTQYF.

CDR3 in DNA: TGTGCCAGCAGTTACAGGAACCAAGAGACCCAGTACTTC. This gives the protein CASSYRNQETQYF. This sequence joins TRBV6-5 and TRBJ2-5; D is undetermined. V was clipped by 2 bases and J by 0 bases, with 4 bases between them. The CDR3 length is 13 residues. Germline loops: CDR1 MNHEY, CDR2 SVGAGI.

This rearrangement joins TRBV9 to TRBJ2-5, with D tentatively TRBD1 (6 bases). The CDR3 runs to 14 residues. Germline V gene lookup returns CDR1 SGDLS and CDR2 YYNGEE. V lost 2 bases and J lost 1, with 9 bases in between. This CDR3 reads CASSVRTVQETQYF. CDR3 nucleotides: TGTGCCAGCAGCGTGCGGACAGTCCAAGAGACCCAGTACTTC.

V usage is TRBV6-1 and J usage is TRBJ2-7, with D uncertain. This CDR3 contains 12 residues. Germline-derived CDR1 and CDR2 are MNHNS and SASEGT. The ends were cut back, 2 bases at V and 6 bases at J, with 8 bases in the middle. The CDR3 DNA reads as TGTGCCAGCAGTGAAATGGGCGTCGAGCAGTACTTC. Translating it yields CASSEMGVEQYF.

V and J are TRBV29-1 and TRBJ2-3; D is unresolved. CDR1 and CDR2 (germline): SQVTM, ANQGSEA. This CDR3 spans 12 amino acids. The ends were cut back, 8 bases at V and 1 base at J, with 10 bases in the middle. DNA for the CDR3: TGCAGCTTTTCCTCCCGCACAGATACGCAGTATTTT. The encoded protein is CSFSSRTDTQYF.

A word on this clone: Distinct nucleotide sequences in the sample also encode this CDR3. The chain combines TRBV5-1 with TRBJ2-7; 8 nucleotides line up with TRBD1. Unmatched junction bases numbered 5, after V lost 4 bases and J lost 5 bases. Germline assignment: CDR1 SGHRS and CDR2 YFSETQ. The length of the CDR3 is 13 residues. The CDR3 is CASSPDRGHEQYF. The CDR3 bases are TGCGCCAGCAGCCCCGACAGGGGACACGAGCAGTACTTC.

J is TRBJ2-5 and V is TRBV11-2; 13 positions agree with TRBD2. The CDR3 extends over 16 amino acids. Per germline, CDR1 SGHAT and CDR2 FQNNGV. Trimming removed 6 bases from V and 4 bases from J; junction bases left unmatched: 8. The CDR3 spells CASSPGLAGAGETQYF. For the CDR3, the DNA is TGTGCCAGCAGTCCCGGACTAGCGGGGGCCGGAGAGACCCAGTACTTC.

V usage is TRBV11-2 and J usage is TRBJ1-2; D unclear. The CDR3 has 13 amino acids. Trimming took off 5 bases at V and 5 bases at J, with 12 bases between the two ends. The V gene's germline CDR1 is SGHAT and CDR2 FQNNGV. The CDR3 coding sequence is TGTGCCAGCAGCCCCGCTGGGGAATATGGCTACACCTTC. Residues: CASSPAGEYGYTF.

The chain combines TRBV9 with TRBJ2-1, with 9 bases lining up with TRBD1. Germline V gene data show CDR1 as SGDLS and CDR2 as YYNGEE. This CDR3 is built from 16 residues. After removal of 3 bases from V and 10 bases from J, the junction contained 14 bases not matched to a gene. The CDR3 protein is CASSGGTGTIEGEQFF. The CDR3 bases are TGTGCCAGCAGCGGGGGGACAGGGACGATTGAAGGGGAGCAGTTCTTC.

The V gene is TRBV7-6, the J gene TRBJ1-1; perhaps TRBD1 as D (5 bases). The CDR3 sequence is 15 residues long. CDR1 is SGHVS, CDR2 FNYEAQ, per germline. Trimming left V 5 bases short and J 1 base short, with 14 bases between. The CDR3 nucleotides are TGTGCCAGCAGCCCACCCCCTCAGGGGAACACTGAAGCTTTCTTT. This gives the protein CASSPPPQGNTEAFF.

The V gene is TRBV10-3, the J gene TRBJ2-5, with 9 nucleotides matching TRBD2. Trimming cost V 3 bases and J 7 bases; bases outside gene matches: 3. Germline assignment: CDR1 ENHRY and CDR2 SYGVKD. The CDR3 spans 13 residues. CDR3 amino acids: CAISDLSGGTQYF. CDR3 sequence (DNA): TGTGCCATCAGTGACCTTAGCGGGGGGACCCAGTACTTC.

V and J are TRBV28 and TRBJ1-2; 8 bases agree with TRBD1. This CDR3 has 16 residues. Germline lookup yields CDR1 MDHEN and CDR2 SYDVKM. Germline trimming cut 4 bases from V and 6 bases from J; bases unmatched to any gene: 13. CDR3 bases: TGTGCCAGCAGTTCCCTTGATCAGGACAGGGACAATGGCTACACCTTC. Its translation: CASSSLDQDRDNGYTF.